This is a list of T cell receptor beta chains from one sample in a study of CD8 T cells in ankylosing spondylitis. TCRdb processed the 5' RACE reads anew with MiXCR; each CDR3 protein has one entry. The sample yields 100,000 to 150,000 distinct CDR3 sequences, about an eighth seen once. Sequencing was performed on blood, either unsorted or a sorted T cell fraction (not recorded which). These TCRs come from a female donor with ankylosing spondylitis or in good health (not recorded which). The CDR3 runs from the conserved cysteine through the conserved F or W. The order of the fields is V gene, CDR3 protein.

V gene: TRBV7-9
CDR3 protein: CASSTENQPQHF

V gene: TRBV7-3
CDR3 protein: CASSRTGPGELFF

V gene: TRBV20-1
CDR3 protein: CSADRTGRSDTEAFF

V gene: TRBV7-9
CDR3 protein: CASSLMAEIPRTEAFF

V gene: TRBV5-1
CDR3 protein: CASSPTGGNSYEQYF

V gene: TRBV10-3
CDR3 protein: CAISDQETQYF

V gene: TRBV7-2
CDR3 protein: CASSPGLAVTDTQYF

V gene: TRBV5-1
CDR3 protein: CASSRGLAGTINTGELFF

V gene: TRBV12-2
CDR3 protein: CASRPLEWAPSRHGYTF

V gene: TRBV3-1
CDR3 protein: CASSLGHPNTGELFF

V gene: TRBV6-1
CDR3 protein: CASSPNLAGQPQHF

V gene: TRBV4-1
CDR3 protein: CASSQADDSYNEQFF

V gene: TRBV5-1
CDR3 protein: CASSLVRGRDYNEQFF

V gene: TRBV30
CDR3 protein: CAWRGGRVNTEAFF

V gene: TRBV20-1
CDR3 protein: CSAKNSGRGNNEQFF

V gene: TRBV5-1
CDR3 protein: CASSLSRNEQFF

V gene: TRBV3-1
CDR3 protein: CASSQPSAVYNEQFF

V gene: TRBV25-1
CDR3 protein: CASRQRKGSTEAFF

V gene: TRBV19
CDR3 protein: CASSMGGGTEAFF

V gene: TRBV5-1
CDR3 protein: CASSLAGRFQETQYF

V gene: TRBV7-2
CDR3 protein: CATKMGIMNTEAFF

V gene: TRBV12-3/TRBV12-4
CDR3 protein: CASSLENTEAFF

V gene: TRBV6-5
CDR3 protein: CASSFSGAQETQYF

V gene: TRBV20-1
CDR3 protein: CSARQGPLSNQPQHF

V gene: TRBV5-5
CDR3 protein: CAGSLGQGSVNEQFF

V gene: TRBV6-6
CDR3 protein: CASEWSVYNEQFF

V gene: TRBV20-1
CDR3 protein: CSARDQARGGTEAFF